These 20 T cell receptor beta chains were all obtained from the same sample, sequenced in a study of regulatory dendritic cells for organ transplantation. Only in-frame clones appear in the TCRdb table, and some are missing; sequencing was by immunoSEQ multiplex PCR. The table has 25,000 to 30,000 clones, roughly 79% seen once. The sequencing sample was made of memory CD4+ T cells from blood. Stated subset: CD45RO+ memory T cells. The receptors were sampled from a human donor in good health.

The V gene is TRBV7-2, the J gene TRBJ2-4; D not certain. The V gene's germline CDR1 is SGHTA and CDR2 FQGNSA. The CDR3 spans 13 residues. Trimming removed 2 bases at V and 5 bases at J, with 7 bases between. CDR3 nucleotides: TGTGCCAGCAGCTTACAACGGGAAAACATTCAGTACTTC. Translation gives CASSLQRENIQYF.

In nucleotides, the CDR3 is TGTGCCACCAGCAGAGAGAGGACTCAACAAGAGACCCAGTACTTC. This encodes CATSRERTQQETQYF. V usage is TRBV15 and J usage is TRBJ2-5; a possible D gene is TRBD2 (5 bases). The CDR3 consists of 15 residues. V shed 0 bases and J shed 2 bases, with 10 bases lying between them. Germline V gene data show CDR1 as LNHNV and CDR2 as YYDKDF (reference sequence). Full variable domain (outside the CDR3, taken from reference TRBV15 and TRBJ2-5): DAMVIQNPRYQVTQFGKPVTLSCSQTLNHNVMYWYQQKSSQAPKLLFHYYDKDFNNEADTPDNFQSRRPNTSFCFLDIRSPGLGDTAMYLCATSRERTQQETQYFGPGTRLLVL.

The V gene is TRBV28, the J gene TRBJ2-7, with 7 bases identical to TRBD1. This CDR3 region has 17 residues. V was clipped by 6 bases and J by 2 bases; unmatched bases: 16. Germline values: CDR1 MDHEN, CDR2 SYDVKM. In nucleotides, the CDR3 is TGTGCCAGCAGCAAGGGGGTCGGGACAGAGCTTACCTACGAGCAGTACTTC. Translation: CASSKGVGTELTYEQYF.

This clone was picked up a small number of times. This sequence joins TRBV7-2 and TRBJ1-6; 8 bases fit TRBD1. This CDR3 has 14 amino acids. CDR1 and CDR2 from the germline V gene are SGHTA and FQGNSA. Unmatched junction bases numbered 7, after V lost 5 bases and J lost 10 bases. CDR3: CASSPGQGGSPLHF. The CDR3 DNA follows: TGTGCCAGCAGCCCAGGACAGGGAGGGTCACCCCTCCACTTT.

The CDR3 protein is CASSFRADTQYF. DNA for the CDR3: TGTGCCAGCAGCTTTCGGGCAGATACGCAGTATTTT. The chain employs TRBV5-5 and TRBJ2-3; no reliable D call. Trimming shortened V by 2 bases and J by 4 bases, and 5 bases separated the two germline ends. The CDR3 loop spans 12 amino acids. Germline CDR1 SGHKS, CDR2 YYEKEE (reference sequence).

Of note for this clone: The germline gene is not matched at one end of the junction; a read error may be the cause. The sample holds other DNA sequences that translate to the same CDR3. The rearrangement uses TRBV30 and TRBJ1-3; weak D call: TRBD1 (5 bases). CDR3 length: 14 residues. Germline lookup yields CDR1 GTSNPN and CDR2 SVGIG (reference sequence). In DNA form, the CDR3 reads TGCGCCTGGAGTCAGGGAAGGTCTGGAAACACCATATATTTT. Residues: CAWSQGRSGNTIYF. The full variable domain, completed using reference TRBV30 and TRBJ1-3, is SQTIHQWPATLVQPVGSPLSLECTVEGTSNPNLYWYRQAAGRGLQLLFYSVGIGQISSEVPQNLSASRPQDRQFILSSKKLLLSDSGFYLCAWSQGRSGNTIYFGEGSWLTVV.

The J gene is TRBJ2-1, the V gene TRBV10-3; D perhaps matches TRBD1 (5 bases). The germline V gene has CDR1 ENHRY and CDR2 SYGVKD. CDR3 length: 11 amino acids. The V and J ends lost 2 bases and 10 bases respectively, with 6 bases between them. CDR3 amino acids: CAISERGEQFF. The CDR3 DNA sequence: TGTGCCATCAGTGAGAGGGGAGAGCAGTTCTTC.

The chain couples TRBV6-1 to TRBJ2-5, with 10 positions matching TRBD1. The J call is uncertain, as TRBJ2-7 better fits the DNA end. CDR3 length equals 14 residues. CDR1 and CDR2 (germline): MNHNS, SASEGT. CDR3 in amino acids: CASSRDRGTYEQYF. CDR3 in DNA: TGTGCCAGCAGTAGGGACAGGGGAACGTACGAGCAGTACTTC.

This clone was counted between two and nine times. The genes are TRBV11-3 and TRBJ2-3; tentatively, D is TRBD1 (5 bases). CDR1 and CDR2 from the germline V gene are SGHNT and YENEEA. This CDR3 spans 15 amino acids. Trimming removed 1 base at V and 2 bases at J, with 10 bases between. This CDR3 is CASSLGQSPTDTQYF. CDR3 DNA sequence: TGTGCCAGCAGCTTAGGACAGTCCCCCACAGATACGCAGTATTTT.

The chain carries TRBV6-4 and TRBJ2-2; the match to TRBD2 covers 9 bases. Germline CDR1 MRHNA, CDR2 SNTAGT. The CDR3 extends over 16 amino acids. Trimming at V came to 3 bases and at J to 4 bases, leaving 6 bases not matched to a gene. The DNA for the CDR3 is TGTGCCAGCAGTGAGATAGCGGGGGTGAGCACCGGGGAGCTGTTTTTT. Its translation: CASSEIAGVSTGELFF.

The chain employs TRBV19 and TRBJ2-4; TRBD2 matches 7 bases. The V segment lost 1 base and the J segment 2 bases; nucleotides outside the gene matches: 17. Germline V gene lookup returns CDR1 LNHDA and CDR2 SQIVND (reference sequence). The CDR3 sequence is 20 residues long. In nucleotides, the CDR3 is TGTGCCAGTAGTATAGCCCCGGGGTCGTTGAGAGCGGGGTCCAAAAACATTCAGTACTTC. It codes for CASSIAPGSLRAGSKNIQYF.

The CDR3 sequence is CASQRAASTDTQYF. The CDR3 nucleotides read TGTGCCAGCCAGCGGGCGGCGAGCACAGATACGCAGTATTTT. The rearrangement uses TRBV5-5 and TRBJ2-3, with D possibly matching TRBD2 (6 bases). Germline CDR1 and CDR2: SGHKS and YYEKEE (reference sequence). The CDR3 spans 14 residues. Trimming cost V 7 bases and J 0 bases, with 12 bases left between them. Looking up the rest from reference TRBV5-5 and TRBJ2-3 gives the full variable domain: DAGVTQSPTHLIKTRGQQVTLRCSPISGHKSVSWYQQVLGQGPQFIFQYYEKEERGRGNFPDRFSARQFPNYSSELNVNALLLGDSALYLCASQRAASTDTQYFGPGTRLTVL.

The chain combines TRBV6-1 with TRBJ2-1, with TRBD1 matching over 7 bases. V was clipped by 1 base and J by 3 bases; unmatched bases: 6. The V gene's germline CDR1 is MNHNS and CDR2 SASEGT. CDR3 length: 16 amino acids. As DNA, the CDR3 is TGTGCCAGCAGTGAAGGGTGGCAGGGGGTCTACAATGAGCAGTTCTTC. It codes for CASSEGWQGVYNEQFF.

The genes are TRBV2 and TRBJ2-1; 7 bases map to TRBD1. J was trimmed by 0 bases and V by 6 bases; bases with no gene match: 11. CDR1 and CDR2 (germline): SNHLY, FYNNEI. This CDR3 spans 17 amino acids. The CDR3 DNA reads as TGTGCCAGCAGGGATGATACCGGGACAGCCTCCTACAATGAGCAGTTCTTC. Protein: CASRDDTGTASYNEQFF. Full variable domain (rest looked up from reference TRBV2 and TRBJ2-1): EPEVTQTPSHQVTQMGQEVILRCVPISNHLYFYWYRQILGQKVEFLVSFYNNEISEKSEIFDDQFSVERPDGSNFTLKIRSTKLEDSAMYFCASRDDTGTASYNEQFFGPGTRLTVL.

The J gene is TRBJ2-2, the V gene TRBV21-1; the D call TRBD1 from the table was never checked on the DNA. TRBV21-1 is listed as a pseudogene. The CDR3 has 14 residues. The CDR3 is CASRDRGFTGELFF. The CDR3 coding sequence is TGTGCCAGCAGGGACAGGGGGTTCACCGGGGAGCTGTTTTTT.

The chain couples TRBV18 to TRBJ2-2; no definite D call. The CDR3 has 15 amino acids. Trimming took off 1 base at V and 4 bases at J, with 10 bases between the two ends. CDR1 is KGHSH and CDR2 is LQKENI in the germline V gene. CDR3 sequence (DNA): TGTGCCAGCTCACCACGGTTCTCGGGCACCGGGGAGCTGTTTTTT. Its translation is CASSPRFSGTGELFF.

The CDR3 region has the DNA TGTGCCACCAGCAGAGATGGAAGGGGCGGTGAGACCCAGTACTTC. This sequence encodes CATSRDGRGGETQYF. The chain has TRBV15 and TRBJ2-5, with a possible D match to TRBD1 (5 bases). The CDR3 totals 15 residues. V lost 0 bases and J 5 bases, leaving 13 bases between the germline ends. Germline-derived CDR1 and CDR2 are LNHNV and YYDKDF (reference sequence). The full variable domain, rest sourced from reference TRBV15 and TRBJ2-5, is DAMVIQNPRYQVTQFGKPVTLSCSQTLNHNVMYWYQQKSSQAPKLLFHYYDKDFNNEADTPDNFQSRRPNTSFCFLDIRSPGLGDTAMYLCATSRDGRGGETQYFGPGTRLLVL.

This chain connects TRBV4-3 to TRBJ2-1; D possibly corresponds to TRBD1 (5 bases). Germline assignment: CDR1 LGHNA and CDR2 YSLEER. Trimming left V 0 bases short and J 8 bases short, with 8 bases between. CDR3 length equals 13 residues. This CDR3 is CASSQDLGDEQFF. The CDR3 DNA sequence: TGCGCCAGCAGCCAAGATTTAGGGGATGAGCAGTTCTTC.

This clone was seen only a few times. The chain employs TRBV10-1 and TRBJ1-5, with D possibly being TRBD1 (5 bases). The germline V and J ends were trimmed by 10 bases and 4 bases, with 17 bases remaining between them. CDR3 length equals 14 residues. Germline V lookup: CDR1 WNHNN, CDR2 SYGVQD (reference sequence). The DNA of the CDR3 is TGCGCCACCCGGCTGGGGACTCCAAATCAGCCCCAGCATTTT. It yields the protein CATRLGTPNQPQHF.

This clone turned up a few times. The chain links TRBV2 to TRBJ2-4; TRBD2 aligns across 7 bases. Germline CDR1 reads SNHLY; CDR2 reads FYNNEI. The CDR3 totals 14 residues. Unmatched junction bases numbered 12, after V lost 7 bases and J lost 9 bases. CDR3 DNA sequence: TGTGCCAGCATTTCTAGCCAGGGAGGGGCCATTCAGTACTTC. This translates into CASISSQGGAIQYF.